A selection of T cell receptor beta chains follows, all from one sample in a study of OX40 agonist ivuxolimab in advanced cancers. Produced via immunoSEQ multiplex PCR; TCRdb's table is partial and in-frame only. The data contain over 5,500 clones, less than 70% of them seen just once; the ten biggest clones take up more than 15%. The sample here was CD4+ or CD8+ T cells sorted from blood, taken in a trial of the OX40 agonist ivuxolimab. These receptors all come from an adult with an advanced solid tumor such as melanoma, head and neck, liver or kidney cancer. CDR3s include the opening cysteine and the closing phenylalanine or tryptophan. The order of the fields is CDR3 length, clone size, V gene, CDR3 protein. Not every row has a clone size; where given, it reads once, few, many or a size class.

>13|-|TRBV27
CASSFGRNNEQFF
>16|-|TRBV6-1
CASSEVRGQSSYEQYF
>15|-|TRBV28
CASIRADHYNSPLHF
>15|-|TRBV28
CASRVRLGGTDTQYF
>12|-|TRBV2
CASSEWEAHLFF
>14|-|TRBV19
CASSISGQDNEQYF
>15|-|TRBV4-1
CASSTWVGAWETQYF
>12|-|TRBV11-1
CASSFEGRSYTF
>17|-|TRBV7-9
CASSPRGLAGSYNEQFF
>13|-|TRBV4-3
CASSQGSEDEQYF
>13|once|TRBV4-2
CASSQAGATEAFF
>16|-|TRBV2
CASSDRTSGLYSPLHF
>17|few|TRBV12-1
CASSLHMGGLRLSGYTF
>13|-|TRBV6-6
CASRGARRAEAFF
>15|-|TRBV11-2
CASSITGSGGYGYTF
>16|-|TRBV28
CASSLNLAGSLYEQYF
>15|-|TRBV5-4
CASRISPGKTYGYTF
>15|few|TRBV4-2
CASSQDLDSSYEQYF
>16|few|TRBV4-2
CASSQDELAGRQTQYF
>12|-|TRBV30
CAWSVNLYEQYF
>14|-|TRBV6-5
CASSYVEGTGELFF
>14|-|TRBV5-4
CASSWRTGISPLHF
>15|-|TRBV19
CASSIVSSGDNEQFF
>15|-|TRBV28
CASSNTGTGDWGYTF
>16|once|TRBV29-1
CSVDPSGGAAYNEQFF
>15|few|TRBV19
CASSPWGDSNQPQHF
>13|-|TRBV5-4
CASSLMGNTEAFF
>14|-|TRBV27
CASSLLGQGAGYTF
>11|-|TRBV19
CASSAGVGAFF
>16|-|TRBV4-2
CASSQDAGSGANVLTF
>15|-|TRBV27
CASSLSFGVDTEAFF
>14|-|TRBV7-8
CASSSSPSWETQYF
>16|-|TRBV13
CASSLLSAGGEDTQYF
>12|medium-sized|TRBV19
CASGQGTDTQYF
>18|-|TRBV10-1
CASSDSEIAQSRANVLTF
>11|-|TRBV7-9
CASSPGYEQYF
>15|-|TRBV28
CASTMGVQGNYGYTF
>14|-|TRBV7-3
CASSLTGDDYEQYF
>17|-|TRBV2
CASSERLAGDFTDTQYF
>12|-|TRBV5-1
CASSFQGGEAFF
>15|-|TRBV7-6
CASSTRLAGGETQYF
>14|medium-sized|TRBV29-1
CSVEGDFYSYGYTF
>13|-|TRBV6-5
CASSPGPPYEQYF
>15|-|TRBV27
CASSLARGRTYEQYF
>13|-|TRBV5-1
CASSLAIEETQYF
>13|-|TRBV6-1
CASSPQEMGGYTF
>16|-|TRBV19
CASSHPTGTSDQPQHF
>14|-|TRBV6-6
CASSSLGGWTEAFF
>13|-|TRBV7-8
CASDPTGFYGYTF
>14|-|TRBV28
CASRRPVPTDTQYF
>15|-|TRBV4-3
CASSQSTGDGETQYF
>15|-|TRBV27
CASSLSAGTNQPQHF
>14|-|TRBV18
CASSPGGGQETQYF